These T cell receptor beta chains were read from a single sample in a study of blood T cells in healthy people across ages. From the 5' RACE reads, TCRdb called clonotypes with MiXCR, one entry per CDR3 protein. This table has about 970,000 distinct CDR3 sequences, just over 50% appearing once. Sequenced input: blood. The receptors stem from a woman aged 55-69 years in good health. CDR3s include the opening cysteine and the closing phenylalanine or tryptophan. The order of the fields is J gene, CDR3 length, D gene, clone size, V gene, CDR3 DNA, CDR3 protein. D genes are given only for firm matches. Expanded clones get a size class; other rows say once, few or many, or leave the size out.

j_gene: TRBJ2-5
len: 14
d_gene: TRBD2
abundance: -
v_gene: TRBV7-2
CDR3nt: TGTGCCAGCAGCACGACTAGCATGGGGAGGACCCAGTACTTC
CDR3aa: CASSTTSMGRTQYF

j_gene: TRBJ2-1
len: 17
d_gene: TRBD2
abundance: few
v_gene: TRBV6-4
CDR3nt: TGTGCCAGCAGTGACTGGGCCCTAGCGGGAAGGTACAATGAGCAGTTCTTC
CDR3aa: CASSDWALAGRYNEQFF

j_gene: TRBJ2-7
len: 15
d_gene: -
abundance: -
v_gene: TRBV7-8
CDR3nt: TGTGCCAGCAGCTTAGCGCTTTCCGTTCCCCACGAGCAGTACTTC
CDR3aa: CASSLALSVPHEQYF

j_gene: TRBJ2-1
len: 16
d_gene: -
abundance: few
v_gene: TRBV4-1
CDR3nt: TGCGCCAGCAGCCAAGTGGGAGTACATCCGGGGGATGAGCAGTTCTTC
CDR3aa: CASSQVGVHPGDEQFF

j_gene: TRBJ2-4
len: 12
d_gene: -
abundance: few
v_gene: TRBV6-5
CDR3nt: TGTGCCACCGAAAGCAGGGTCCGGGAGCAGTACTTC
CDR3aa: CATESRVREQYF

j_gene: TRBJ2-5
len: 13
d_gene: -
abundance: many
v_gene: TRBV10-2
CDR3nt: TGCGCCAGCAGTGATTTCGGACAAGAGACCCAGTACTTC
CDR3aa: CASSDFGQETQYF

j_gene: TRBJ2-5
len: 13
d_gene: -
abundance: few
v_gene: TRBV27
CDR3nt: TGTGCCAGCGGCGGCGGTTCGTCAGAGACCCAGTACTTC
CDR3aa: CASGGGSSETQYF

j_gene: TRBJ2-7
len: 16
d_gene: -
abundance: -
v_gene: TRBV2
CDR3nt: TGTGCCAGCAGGGAACTTGACAGGATCACGTTCTACGAGCAGTACTTC
CDR3aa: CASRELDRITFYEQYF

j_gene: TRBJ2-7
len: 12
d_gene: -
abundance: -
v_gene: TRBV20-1
CDR3nt: TGCAGTGCTGGGTTCGTCAACGAGAGGGAGTACTTC
CDR3aa: CSAGFVNEREYF

j_gene: TRBJ2-1
len: 14
d_gene: TRBD2
abundance: -
v_gene: TRBV7-2
CDR3nt: TGTGCCAGCAGCTTAGCTGGGAGGGGAGGTGAGCAGTTCTTC
CDR3aa: CASSLAGRGGEQFF

j_gene: TRBJ1-4
len: 14
d_gene: -
abundance: -
v_gene: TRBV29-1
CDR3nt: TGCAGCGTCCCTTCGGGAACCTTAAATGAAAAACTGTTTTTT
CDR3aa: CSVPSGTLNEKLFF

j_gene: TRBJ2-1
len: 16
d_gene: -
abundance: -
v_gene: TRBV4-1
CDR3nt: TGCGCCAGCAGCCAAGATGCAGGGCGGTCCTACAATGAGCAGTTCTTC
CDR3aa: CASSQDAGRSYNEQFF

j_gene: TRBJ2-3
len: 13
d_gene: -
abundance: -
v_gene: TRBV28
CDR3nt: TGTGCCAGCAGTGGCAGGGTGGGGGATACGCAGTATTTT
CDR3aa: CASSGRVGDTQYF

j_gene: TRBJ2-3
len: 16
d_gene: TRBD2
abundance: -
v_gene: TRBV4-1
CDR3nt: TGCGCCAGCAGCCAAGTAGGACGGGAGGGTTCAGATACGCAGTATTTT
CDR3aa: CASSQVGREGSDTQYF

j_gene: TRBJ2-1
len: 15
d_gene: -
abundance: few
v_gene: TRBV7-2
CDR3nt: TGTGCCAGCAGCTTAGATGCTAGCCGCTACAATGAGCAGTTCTTC
CDR3aa: CASSLDASRYNEQFF